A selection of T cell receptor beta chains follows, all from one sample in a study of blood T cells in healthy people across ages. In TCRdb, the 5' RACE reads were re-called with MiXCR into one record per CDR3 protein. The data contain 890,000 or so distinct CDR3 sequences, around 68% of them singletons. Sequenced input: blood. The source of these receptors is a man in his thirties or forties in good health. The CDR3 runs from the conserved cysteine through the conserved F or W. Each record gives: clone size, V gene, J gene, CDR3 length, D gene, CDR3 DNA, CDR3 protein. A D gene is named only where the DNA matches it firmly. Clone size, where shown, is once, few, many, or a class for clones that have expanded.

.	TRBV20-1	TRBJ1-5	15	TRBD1	TGCAGTGCTAGCCTAGGGACAGGGCAAGGTCAGCCCCAGCATTTT	CSASLGTGQGQPQHF
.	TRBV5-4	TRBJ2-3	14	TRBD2	TGTGCCAGCAGCGGGACTAGCGGGGCGGATACGCAGTATTTT	CASSGTSGADTQYF
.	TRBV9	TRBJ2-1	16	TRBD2	TGTGCCAGCAGCGTATCGGGGGGTAGCGGGGGAAATGAGCAGTTCTTC	CASSVSGGSGGNEQFF
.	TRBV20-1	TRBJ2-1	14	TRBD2	TGCAGTGCCGTCGGGACTAGCGACTACAATGAGCAGTTCTTC	CSAVGTSDYNEQFF
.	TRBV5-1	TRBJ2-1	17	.	TGCGCCAGCAGCCCCGGTTTTACGGGGGCGCAGGGCAATGAGCAGTTCTTC	CASSPGFTGAQGNEQFF
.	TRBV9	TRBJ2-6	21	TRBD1	TGTGCCAGCAGCGACCGAACGACGCAGGGGGCGGAAGGCTTTGGGGCCAACGTCCTGACTTTC	CASSDRTTQGAEGFGANVLTF
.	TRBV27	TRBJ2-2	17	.	TGTGCCAGCAGTTTTTTTGGCAGGGGCGTCGGCACCGGGGAGCTGTTTTTT	CASSFFGRGVGTGELFF
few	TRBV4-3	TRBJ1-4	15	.	TGCGCCAGCAGCCAAGATTACGACAGGAATGAAAAACTGTTTTTT	CASSQDYDRNEKLFF
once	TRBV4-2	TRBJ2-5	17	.	TGTGCCAGCAGCCAAGATTTCAGGGTCTTCTACCAAGAGACCCAGTACTTC	CASSQDFRVFYQETQYF
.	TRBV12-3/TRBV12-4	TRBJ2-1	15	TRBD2	TGTGCCAGCAGGGATAGCGGGGGGGACTACAATGAGCAGTTCTTC	CASRDSGGDYNEQFF
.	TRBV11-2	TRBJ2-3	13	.	TGTGCCAGCAGCTCGGGGTGGACAGATACGCAGTATTTT	CASSSGWTDTQYF
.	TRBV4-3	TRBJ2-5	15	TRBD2	TGCGCCAGCAGCCAAGGGACGGGGGGTGCAGAGACCCAGTACTTC	CASSQGTGGAETQYF
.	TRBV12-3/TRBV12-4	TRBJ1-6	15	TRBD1	TGTGCCAGCATTTTTGCGGCAGGGGGTAATTCACCCCTCCACTTT	CASIFAAGGNSPLHF
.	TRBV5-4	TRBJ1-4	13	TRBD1	TGTGCCAGCAGCTTGATAGGGGGCGAAAAACTGTTTTTT	CASSLIGGEKLFF
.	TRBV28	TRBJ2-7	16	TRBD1	TGTGCCAGCACTCCGCCGGGGACAGGGGCTACCTACGAGCAGTACTTC	CASTPPGTGATYEQYF
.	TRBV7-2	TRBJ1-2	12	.	TGTGCCAGCAGCTCCACGTTCTATGGCTACACCTTC	CASSSTFYGYTF
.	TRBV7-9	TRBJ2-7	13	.	TGTGCCAGCAGCCAGCCAGGGAAGAACGAGCAGTACTTC	CASSQPGKNEQYF
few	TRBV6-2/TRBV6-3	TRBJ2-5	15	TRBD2	TGTGCCAGCAGTTATCAGCGGGGGGGCCGTAAGACCCAGTACTTC	CASSYQRGGRKTQYF
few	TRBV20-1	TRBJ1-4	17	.	TGCAGTGCTAGAGATCGCGAGGGGCGGGTAACTAATGAAAAACTGTTTTTT	CSARDREGRVTNEKLFF
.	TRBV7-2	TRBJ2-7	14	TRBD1	TGTGCCAGCAGGCGTGATCGACAGGGGCTCGAGCAGTACTTC	CASRRDRQGLEQYF
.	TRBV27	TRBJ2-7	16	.	TGTGCCAGCAGCTCGCGGTGGGGCGGAGCGGCCTACGAGCAGTACTTC	CASSSRWGGAAYEQYF
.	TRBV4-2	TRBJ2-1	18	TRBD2	TGTGCCAGCAGCCCCGGGACTAGCGGGGGGGCCCTGAGGAATGAGCAGTTCTTC	CASSPGTSGGALRNEQFF
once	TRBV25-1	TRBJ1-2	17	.	TGTGCCAGCAGTAACACCCAAGGGCAGGGAGGGAACTATGGCTACACCTTC	CASSNTQGQGGNYGYTF
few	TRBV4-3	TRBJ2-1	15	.	TGCGCCAGCAGCCAGGGTGACCCGAATTACAATGAGCAGTTCTTC	CASSQGDPNYNEQFF
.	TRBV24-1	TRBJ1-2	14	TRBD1	TGTGCCACCAGTGATTCCAGGGGGGTAGATGGCTACACCTTC	CATSDSRGVDGYTF
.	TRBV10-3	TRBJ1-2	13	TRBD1	TGTGCCATCAGATCGACAGGGCCCGAGGGCTACACCTTC	CAIRSTGPEGYTF
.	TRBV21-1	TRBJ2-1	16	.	TGTGCCAGCAGCAAAATTGGGGACAGGGCGTTCGGTGAGCAGTTCTTC	CASSKIGDRAFGEQFF
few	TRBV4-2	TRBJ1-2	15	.	TGTGCCAGCAGCCAAGGGTCAGGAGCTAACTATGGCTACACCTTC	CASSQGSGANYGYTF
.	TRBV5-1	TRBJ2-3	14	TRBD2	TGCGCCAGCAGGCCTACTAGCGGGACAGATACGCAGTATTTT	CASRPTSGTDTQYF
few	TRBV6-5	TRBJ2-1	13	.	TGTGCCAGCAGTCCCAGGACTGTGAATGAGCAGTTCTTC	CASSPRTVNEQFF
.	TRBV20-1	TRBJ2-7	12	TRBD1	TGCAGTTCGGGACAGGGAATCCACGAGCAGTACTTC	CSSGQGIHEQYF
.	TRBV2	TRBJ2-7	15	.	TGTGCCAGCAGCCTCACCGGACAACAATGGGATGAGCAGTACTTC	CASSLTGQQWDEQYF
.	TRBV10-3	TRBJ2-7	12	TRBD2	TGTGCCGCGGGCGGACTAGCTTACGAGCAGTACTTC	CAAGGLAYEQYF
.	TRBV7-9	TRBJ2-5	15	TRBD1	TGTGCCAGCAGCTCACCGGGACAGGGGGCGCAGACCCAGTACTTC	CASSSPGQGAQTQYF
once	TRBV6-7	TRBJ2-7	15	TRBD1	TGTGCCAGCAGTTACTCTTGGACAGGGAGACACGAGCAGTACTTC	CASSYSWTGRHEQYF
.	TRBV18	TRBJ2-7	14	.	TGTGCCAGCTCACCAGGGGACGGACCTTACGAGCAGTACTTC	CASSPGDGPYEQYF
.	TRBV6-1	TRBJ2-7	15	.	TGTGCCAGCAGTGAAGAGTTTGGGAGTTCGAATGGGCAGTACTTC	CASSEEFGSSNGQYF
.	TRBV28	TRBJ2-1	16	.	TGTGCCAGCAGCCGGGTTGGGGGGGCCTCCTACAATGAGCAGTTCTTC	CASSRVGGASYNEQFF
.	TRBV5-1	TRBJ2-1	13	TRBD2	TGCGCCAGCAGCTTGGTCCTAGCGGACGGGCAGTTCTTC	CASSLVLADGQFF
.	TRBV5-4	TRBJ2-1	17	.	TGTGCCAGCAGTTTACCCATGAGGGGGGGCATTTACAATGAGCAGTTCTTC	CASSLPMRGGIYNEQFF
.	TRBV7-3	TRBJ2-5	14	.	TGTGCCAGCAGCCTCCAGGGGAGGGGAGAGACCCAGTACTTC	CASSLQGRGETQYF
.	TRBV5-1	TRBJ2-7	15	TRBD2	TGCGCCAGCAGCTCCGGGACTAGCGGAACCGACGAGCAGTACTTC	CASSSGTSGTDEQYF
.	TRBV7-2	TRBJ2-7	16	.	TGTGCCAGCAGCTTAAGACACCTTGAGGGGCTCTACGAGCAGTACTTC	CASSLRHLEGLYEQYF
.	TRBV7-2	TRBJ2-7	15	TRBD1	TGTGCCAGCAGCACAGCAGGGACAGGGACTCGCGAGCAGTACTTC	CASSTAGTGTREQYF
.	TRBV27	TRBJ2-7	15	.	TGTGCCAGCAGTTTCGGAGGGGTCTTTGCCTACGAGCAGTACTTC	CASSFGGVFAYEQYF
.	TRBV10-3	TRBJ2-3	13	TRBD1	TGTGCCACGACAGGGGCTGAGTGGGATACGCAGTATTTT	CATTGAEWDTQYF
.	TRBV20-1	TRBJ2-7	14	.	TGCAGTGCTAGAGATCGGGCAGGGGACTACGAGCAGTACTTC	CSARDRAGDYEQYF
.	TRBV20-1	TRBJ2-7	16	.	TGCAGTGCTAGAGTTCTCGGAACTAGTGGTCGCGTCGAGCAGTACTTC	CSARVLGTSGRVEQYF
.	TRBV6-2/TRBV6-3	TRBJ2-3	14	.	TGTGCCAGCAGGGGGGACTTCGACACAGATACGCAGTATTTT	CASRGDFDTDTQYF
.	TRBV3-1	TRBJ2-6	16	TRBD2	TGTGCCAGCAGCTCCCGACTAGCGGGGGGGGTCAACGTCCTGACTTTC	CASSSRLAGGVNVLTF
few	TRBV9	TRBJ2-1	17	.	TGTGCCAGCAGCGTCAATCTAGAAGGGATCACCTACAATGAGCAGTTCTTC	CASSVNLEGITYNEQFF
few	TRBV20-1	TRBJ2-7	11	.	TGCAGTGCTAGGGTCCAGTACGAGCAGTACTTC	CSARVQYEQYF
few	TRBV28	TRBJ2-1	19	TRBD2	TGTGCCAGCAGTTCGACTAGCGGGGGGGCAGTAGGCACCTACAATGAGCAGTTCTTC	CASSSTSGGAVGTYNEQFF
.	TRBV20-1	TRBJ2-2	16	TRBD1	TGCAGTGCTAGCCCCGGGACAGGGAAGAACACCGGGGAGTTGTTTTTT	CSASPGTGKNTGELFF